These 23 T cell receptor beta chains were all obtained from the same sample, sequenced in a study of T cell responses to AZD1222 COVID-19 vaccine. Using immunoSEQ multiplex PCR, the repertoire was profiled, and TCRdb retains in-frame clones only, with some absent. This sample has 100,000 to 150,000 clones, with roughly 90% found just once. Sequencing was performed on peripheral blood, taken on day 0 of AZD1222 vaccination. These receptor sequences come from an adult in good health.

The J gene is TRBJ1-2, the V gene TRBV6-5; D call uncertain. Germline lookup yields CDR1 MNHEY and CDR2 SVGAGI. V was cut by 0 bases and J by 5 bases, with 10 bases left in between. The CDR3 is 14 residues long. The CDR3 DNA is TGTGCCAGCAGTTACTCGAGCGGTGCATATGGCTACACCTTC. As protein: CASSYSSGAYGYTF.

This clone was seen a handful of times. This chain links TRBV5-1 with TRBJ1-3; D is undetermined. Germline CDR1 is SGHRS and CDR2 is YFSETQ. Deletions cut 4 bases from V and 4 bases from J, with 15 bases between. The CDR3 runs 15 residues. The CDR3 bases are TGCGCCAGCAGCACCGAAGCGGGCGTCGGAAACACCATATATTTT. This encodes CASSTEAGVGNTIYF.

The J gene is TRBJ1-1, the V gene TRBV28; D remains unclear. CDR3 length equals 12 residues. Germline V gene data show CDR1 as MDHEN and CDR2 as SYDVKM. V lost 8 bases and J lost 1, with 8 bases in between. The CDR3 bases are TGTGCCAGCCGGGGTGCGAACACTGAAGCTTTCTTT. Translation gives CASRGANTEAFF.

V is TRBV7-9 and J is TRBJ2-7; D call uncertain. The ends were cut back, 1 base at V and 3 bases at J, with 7 bases in the middle. Germline V gives CDR1 SEHNR, CDR2 FQNEAQ (reference sequence). The CDR3 spans 13 residues. The CDR3 sequence: CASSLEANYEQYF. The CDR3 bases are TGTGCCAGCAGCTTAGAGGCAAACTACGAGCAGTACTTC.

The gene calls are TRBV2 and TRBJ1-5, with 7 bases lining up with TRBD1. From germline, CDR1 is SNHLY and CDR2 FYNNEI. V dropped 7 bases and J dropped 0; count of bases not matched to a gene: 6. The CDR3 spans 15 residues. The CDR3 bases are TGTGCCAGCAATATCGGGACAGCTAGCAATCAGCCCCAGCATTTT. Protein sequence: CASNIGTASNQPQHF. Together with reference TRBV2 and TRBJ1-5, the CDR3 gives the full variable domain: EPEVTQTPSHQVTQMGQEVILRCVPISNHLYFYWYRQILGQKVEFLVSFYNNEISEKSEIFDDQFSVERPDGSNFTLKIRSTKLEDSAMYFCASNIGTASNQPQHFGDGTRLSIL.

The V and J genes are TRBV6-5 and TRBJ1-4; 9 bases align to TRBD1. Trimming took 9 bases from V and 7 from J; bases not matched to a gene: 9. Germline assignment: CDR1 MNHEY and CDR2 SVGAGI. CDR3 length: 14 residues. This CDR3 reads CASNTGTGFEKLFF. The CDR3 DNA is TGTGCCAGTAACACCGGGACAGGGTTTGAAAAACTGTTTTTT.

This clone was seen once. J is TRBJ2-2 and V is TRBV7-2; maybe TRBD2 (5 bases). Germline assignment: CDR1 SGHTA and CDR2 FQGNSA. The V end was cut by 2 bases, the J end by 1 base, with 11 bases between. The length of the CDR3 is 16 residues. The CDR3 DNA reads as TGTGCCAGCAGCTTACACTCTGGAGGGAACACCGGGGAGCTGTTTTTT. Translating gives CASSLHSGGNTGELFF.

The chain links TRBV28 to TRBJ1-4; 7 nucleotides match TRBD1. CDR3 size: 16 residues. Germline V gene data show CDR1 as MDHEN and CDR2 as SYDVKM. The trim removed 6 bases at V and 0 bases at J, leaving 7 bases unmatched. The CDR3 here is CASSRTGASTNEKLFF. DNA of the CDR3: TGTGCCAGCAGCCGTACAGGGGCTTCAACTAATGAAAAACTGTTTTTT. The complete variable domain, with remaining parts taken from reference TRBV28 and TRBJ1-4, reads DVKVTQSSRYLVKRTGEKVFLECVQDMDHENMFWYRQDPGLGLRLIYFSYDVKMKEKGDIPEGYSVSREKKERFSLILESASTNQTSMYLCASSRTGASTNEKLFFGSGTQLSVL.

The CDR3 region is CASSSVGLTYEQYF. The CDR3, as DNA: TGTGCCAGCAGTTCGGTCGGCCTTACCTACGAGCAGTACTTC. The rearrangement joins TRBV7-9 to TRBJ2-7; D call uncertain. The CDR3 has 14 residues. CDR1 is SEHNR, CDR2 FQNEAQ, per germline (reference sequence). V was cut by 6 bases and J by 2 bases, with 14 bases left in between. Combining the CDR3 with reference TRBV7-9 and TRBJ2-7 gives the whole variable domain DTGVSQNPRHKITKRGQNVTFRCDPISEHNRLYWYRQTLGQGPEFLTYFQNEAQLEKSRLLSDRFSAERPKGSFSTLEIQRTEQGDSAMYLCASSSVGLTYEQYFGPGTRLTVT.

The V and J genes are TRBV20-1 and TRBJ1-1; D may be TRBD1 (6 bases). This CDR3 comprises 14 residues. Trimming pared 3 bases from V and 5 bases from J, leaving 16 bases between. Germline CDR1 is DFQATT and CDR2 is SNEGSKA (reference sequence). DNA of the CDR3: TGCAGTGCTAGTGGTGCACAGGGTGGGACTGAAGCTTTCTTT. This encodes CSASGAQGGTEAFF.

This sequence joins TRBV28 and TRBJ2-3, with TRBD1 matching 8 bases. CDR1 and CDR2 (germline): MDHEN, SYDVKM. CDR3 length: 15 residues. J was trimmed by 0 bases and V by 6 bases; bases with no gene match: 5. This chain's CDR3 is CASRSGGPSTDTQYF. The DNA of the CDR3 is TGTGCCAGCAGATCAGGGGGCCCTAGCACAGATACGCAGTATTTT.

This sequence joins TRBV9 and TRBJ2-3, with 9 bases identical to TRBD1. The CDR3 runs to 16 residues. J was trimmed by 0 bases and V by 4 bases; bases with no gene match: 6. Germline V gives CDR1 SGDLS, CDR2 YYNGEE. The CDR3, as DNA: TGTGCCAGCAGCAGAACAGGGGGCCCTAGCACAGATACGCAGTATTTT. Protein: CASSRTGGPSTDTQYF.

This rearrangement joins TRBV11-2 to TRBJ1-6; 9 bases are a match to TRBD1. This CDR3 has 16 amino acids. Germline V gene sequence: CDR1 SGHAT, CDR2 FQNNGV. V lost 0 bases and J lost 7; bases outside the gene matches: 4. CDR3 nucleotide sequence: TGTGCCAGCAGCTTAGAGTGGGGACAGGGAAATTCACCCCTCCACTTT. Translating gives CASSLEWGQGNSPLHF.

The V call is TRBV7-3, the J call TRBJ1-5, with D possibly TRBD1 on 5 matching bases. Germline V gene sequence: CDR1 SGHTA, CDR2 FQGTGA. Trimming took off 6 bases at V and 2 bases at J, with 11 bases between the two ends. CDR3 length equals 14 residues. CDR3 nucleotide sequence: TGTGCCAGCAGTATTGGGGGTGGCAATCAGCCCCAGCATTTT. This gives the protein CASSIGGGNQPQHF.

The chain has TRBV19 and TRBJ2-1; 7 positions agree with TRBD2. Germline CDR1 reads LNHDA; CDR2 reads SQIVND (reference sequence). The ends lost 0 bases at V and 10 bases at J; junction bases unmatched: 15. The CDR3 sequence is 17 residues long. The CDR3, as DNA: TGTGCCAGTAGTATAGATCTCGGAGCGGGGACTACAAGCGAGCAGTTCTTC. It yields the protein CASSIDLGAGTTSEQFF.

The CDR3 here is CASSVSSLQETQYF. The CDR3 DNA reads as TGCGCCAGCAGTGTTTCGTCACTCCAAGAGACCCAGTACTTC. The rearrangement joins TRBV10-2 to TRBJ2-5; D remains ambiguous. The CDR3 covers 14 residues. Between the trimmed V and J ends, which lost 4 bases and 1 base, there was a span of 10 bases. CDR1 is WSHSY and CDR2 is SAAADI in the germline V gene.

This rearrangement joins TRBV9 to TRBJ1-2; 7 positions match TRBD1. Germline CDR1 reads SGDLS; CDR2 reads YYNGEE. The CDR3 length is 19 residues. Trimming cost V 0 bases and J 4 bases; bases outside gene matches: 18. The CDR3 protein is CASSVGRGAGGLRGYGYTF. The CDR3 DNA reads TGTGCCAGCAGCGTAGGACGAGGGGCAGGGGGGCTTCGTGGCTATGGCTACACCTTC.

With regard to this clone: One end of the junction does not line up with germline, which may come from a read error. V gene TRBV2 combines with J gene TRBJ2-6, with D maybe TRBD1 (6 bases). The CDR3 length is 15 residues. CDR1 is SNHLY, CDR2 FYNNEI, per germline. The CDR3 DNA is TGTGCCAGCAGCACCGGACAGACTGGGTCCAACGTCCTGACTTTC. Protein: CASSTGQTGSNVLTF.

The chain recombines TRBV6-6 with TRBJ1-5; 7 nucleotides agree with TRBD1. V was pared by 6 bases and J by 7 bases, with 3 bases of the junction left unmatched. CDR1 is MNHNY, CDR2 SVGAGI, per germline (reference sequence). CDR3 length: 12 residues. The CDR3 here is CASRAGGQPQHF. The CDR3, as DNA: TGTGCCAGCAGAGCAGGGGGGCAGCCCCAGCATTTT.

This clone showed up just once. J is TRBJ2-7 and V is TRBV5-1, with TRBD2 matching over 8 bases. CDR3 length: 14 amino acids. The ends lost 2 bases at V and 5 bases at J; junction bases unmatched: 6. Germline CDR1 and CDR2: SGHRS and YFSETQ. CDR3 region: CASSLTAGVNEQYF. DNA for the CDR3: TGCGCCAGCAGCTTAACAGCGGGAGTCAACGAGCAGTACTTC. Full variable domain (remainder filled in from reference TRBV5-1 and TRBJ2-7): KAGVTQTPRYLIKTRGQQVTLSCSPISGHRSVSWYQQTPGQGLQFLFEYFSETQRNKGNFPGRFSGRQFSNSRSEMNVSTLELGDSALYLCASSLTAGVNEQYFGPGTRLTVT.

This clone appeared once. This rearrangement joins TRBV7-3 to TRBJ2-3; D unresolved. This CDR3 contains 14 residues. CDR1 is SGHTA, CDR2 FQGTGA, per germline. V was cut by 2 bases and J by 5 bases, with 11 bases left in between. CDR3 residues: CASSLVSSGDTQYF. CDR3 in DNA: TGTGCCAGCAGCTTAGTTTCATCGGGAGATACGCAGTATTTT.

Details on this clone: Because the CDR3 is missing its conserved closing phenylalanine or tryptophan, this is likely a read error. The DNA is omitted, as the CDR3 cannot be located on it reliably, and the CDR3 follows TCRdb's listing. The gene calls are TRBV12-3 or TRBV12-4 and TRBJ2-7; the DNA was not used to check the table's D call, TRBD2. Including both end residues, the CDR3 is 11 amino acids long. The CDR3 is CASTLGRGRAP.

This clone is a singleton in its sample. The chain uses TRBV7-8 and TRBJ1-1, with TRBD1 as a possible D gene (6 bases). Germline V gene lookup returns CDR1 SGHVS and CDR2 FQNEAQ. The germline V and J ends were trimmed by 4 bases and 1 base, with 7 bases remaining between them. The CDR3 consists of 13 residues. The CDR3 DNA sequence: TGTGCCAGCAGCTCCAGGGGGAACACTGAAGCTTTCTTT. It codes for CASSSRGNTEAFF. Drawing the rest from reference TRBV7-8 and TRBJ1-1, the complete variable domain is GAGVSQSPRYKVAKRGQDVALRCDPISGHVSLFWYQQALGQGPEFLTYFQNEAQLDKSGLPSDRFFAERPEGSVSTLKIQRTQQEDSAVYLCASSSRGNTEAFFGQGTRLTVV.